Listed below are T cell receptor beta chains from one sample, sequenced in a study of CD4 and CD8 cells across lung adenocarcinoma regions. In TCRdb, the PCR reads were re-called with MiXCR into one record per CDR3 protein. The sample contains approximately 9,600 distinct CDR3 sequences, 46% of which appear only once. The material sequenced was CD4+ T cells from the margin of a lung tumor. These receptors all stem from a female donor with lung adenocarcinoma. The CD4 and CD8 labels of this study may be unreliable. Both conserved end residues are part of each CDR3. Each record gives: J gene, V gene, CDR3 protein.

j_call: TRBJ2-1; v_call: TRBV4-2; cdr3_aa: CASSQGTNNEQFF
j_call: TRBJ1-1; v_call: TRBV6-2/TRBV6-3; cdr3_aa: CASSSGVWGGEAFF
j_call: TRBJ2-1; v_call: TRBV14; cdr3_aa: CASRDTSGSGNEQFF
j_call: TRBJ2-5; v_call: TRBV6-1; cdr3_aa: CASSGRRNQDTQYF
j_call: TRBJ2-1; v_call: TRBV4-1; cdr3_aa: CASSQGNNYNEQFF
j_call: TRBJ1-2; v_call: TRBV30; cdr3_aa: CAWSVTGNGVHGYTF
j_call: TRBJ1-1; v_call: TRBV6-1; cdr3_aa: CASSVQGTEAFF
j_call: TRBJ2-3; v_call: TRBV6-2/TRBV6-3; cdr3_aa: CASGYGAGGPETQYF
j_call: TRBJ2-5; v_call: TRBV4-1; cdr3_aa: CASSLLGTPKGETQYF
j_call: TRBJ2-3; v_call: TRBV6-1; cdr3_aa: CASSLTVAGGGDTQYF
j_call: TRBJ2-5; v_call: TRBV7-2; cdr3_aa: CASSLASRGKETQYF
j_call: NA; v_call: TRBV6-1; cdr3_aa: CASRLPSSYEQYF
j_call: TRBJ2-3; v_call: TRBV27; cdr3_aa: CAGSGGLGTDTQYF
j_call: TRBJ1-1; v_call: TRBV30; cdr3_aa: CAWSVRGDTEAFF
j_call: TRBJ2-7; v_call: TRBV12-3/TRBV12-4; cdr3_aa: CASSLLAGAWYEQYF
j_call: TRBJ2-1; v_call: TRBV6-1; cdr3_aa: CASSETVRVAFF
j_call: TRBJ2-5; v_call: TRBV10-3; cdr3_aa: CALSTGYRETQYF
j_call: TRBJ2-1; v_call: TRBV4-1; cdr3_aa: CASSQAWTSGEQFF
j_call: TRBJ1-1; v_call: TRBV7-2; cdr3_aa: CASSLTEAFF
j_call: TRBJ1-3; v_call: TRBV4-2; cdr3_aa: CASSQDKGAGGNTIYF